The 18 T cell receptor beta chains below all came from one sample that was sequenced in a study of shared clonotypes between healthy human individuals. Clones were sequenced by immunoSEQ multiplex PCR, and TCRdb holds only the in-frame ones, with some missing. The sample consists of nearly 750,000 clones, 72% of them appearing once. The sequencing input was memory CD4+ T cells sorted from blood. Subset meaning: CD45RA-negative fraction. The receptors come from a woman in her 30s in good health.

The V call is TRBV5-1, the J call TRBJ2-7; perhaps TRBD2 as D (5 bases). The length of the CDR3 is 14 residues. CDR1 is SGHRS, CDR2 YFSETQ, per germline. Deletions cut 0 bases from V and 5 bases from J, with 12 bases between. The CDR3 spells CASSLGGLEDEQYF. In DNA, the CDR3 is TGCGCCAGCAGCTTGGGTGGACTCGAGGACGAGCAGTACTTC. Using reference TRBV5-1 and TRBJ2-7 for the parts outside the CDR3, the full variable domain is KAGVTQTPRYLIKTRGQQVTLSCSPISGHRSVSWYQQTPGQGLQFLFEYFSETQRNKGNFPGRFSGRQFSNSRSEMNVSTLELGDSALYLCASSLGGLEDEQYFGPGTRLTVT.

Points on this clone: Within the sample, other DNA sequences also encode this same CDR3. The chain couples TRBV6-1 to TRBJ1-5; 7 positions agree with TRBD1. The CDR3 is 15 amino acids. From germline, CDR1 is MNHNS and CDR2 SASEGT. V shed 3 bases, J shed 4 bases, and the junction held 6 bases outside the gene matches. The CDR3 DNA reads TGTGCCAGCAGTGACAATAGGGGGCCTAATCAGCCCCAGCATTTT. This codes for CASSDNRGPNQPQHF.

This clone showed up just a few times. This chain links TRBV5-5 with TRBJ1-3, with D unclear. Germline V CDR1 and CDR2: SGHKS, YYEKEE (reference sequence). V lost 0 bases to trimming and J lost 7 bases, with 11 bases between them. This CDR3 is 14 amino acids long. CDR3 DNA sequence: TGTGCCAGCAGCTTGGGAGTAGTAGAGAACACCATATATTTT. Translation gives CASSLGVVENTIYF.

This clone was recorded a few times. V is TRBV19 and J is TRBJ2-5; D might be TRBD1 (6 bases). The V gene's germline CDR1 is LNHDA and CDR2 SQIVND (reference sequence). CDR3 length: 13 amino acids. The V end lost 7 bases, the J end lost 2 bases, and 11 bases lay between the germline ends. The DNA of the CDR3 is TGTGCCAGTATAAGGGGGAAGCAAGAGACCCAGTACTTC. It encodes CASIRGKQETQYF.

The rearrangement joins TRBV7-8 to TRBJ1-5, with D possibly TRBD1 on 6 matching bases. The V end was cut by 1 base, the J end by 3 bases, with 13 bases between. The CDR3 consists of 16 residues. Germline assignment: CDR1 SGHVS and CDR2 FQNEAQ. CDR3 nucleotides: TGTGCCAGCAGCTTAGGGGGGCGTGGCTACAATCAGCCCCAGCATTTT. This encodes CASSLGGRGYNQPQHF.

The chain is built from TRBV5-1 and TRBJ2-7; either TRBD1 or TRBD2 may fit D (6 bases each). V was trimmed by 4 bases and J by 7 bases, leaving 18 bases between them. Germline V lookup: CDR1 SGHRS, CDR2 YFSETQ. This CDR3 has 14 residues. The CDR3 bases are TGCGCCAGCAGCCTTTCTAAAGGGGGGCGGGAGCAGTACTTC. Protein: CASSLSKGGREQYF.

The V call is TRBV7-9, the J call TRBJ2-7; 11 bases map to TRBD1. The length of the CDR3 is 15 residues. Trimming took 5 bases from V and 3 from J; bases not matched to a gene: 6. Germline V gives CDR1 SEHNR, CDR2 FQNEAQ (reference sequence). The CDR3 sequence: CASSKRGTGGYEQYF. CDR3 nucleotide sequence: TGTGCCAGCAGCAAGAGGGGGACAGGGGGCTACGAGCAGTACTTC. Filled out from reference TRBV7-9 and TRBJ2-7, the complete variable domain reads DTGVSQNPRHKITKRGQNVTFRCDPISEHNRLYWYRQTLGQGPEFLTYFQNEAQLEKSRLLSDRFSAERPKGSFSTLEIQRTEQGDSAMYLCASSKRGTGGYEQYFGPGTRLTVT.

The rearrangement links TRBV28 to TRBJ2-7, with 7 positions matching TRBD1. The CDR3 length is 14 residues. Germline V CDR1 and CDR2: MDHEN, SYDVKM. V lost 7 bases to trimming and J lost 3 bases; unmatched junction nucleotides: 9. The CDR3 bases are TGTGCCAGCACCTTCGGGGACAGACTCTACGAGCAGTACTTC. This sequence encodes CASTFGDRLYEQYF. Based on the CDR3 plus reference TRBV28 and TRBJ2-7, the full variable domain is DVKVTQSSRYLVKRTGEKVFLECVQDMDHENMFWYRQDPGLGLRLIYFSYDVKMKEKGDIPEGYSVSREKKERFSLILESASTNQTSMYLCASTFGDRLYEQYFGPGTRLTVT.

Here the CDR3 reads CASSIPGGPADTQYF. CDR3 nucleotides: TGTGCCAGTAGTATTCCGGGAGGGCCGGCAGATACGCAGTATTTT. This sequence joins TRBV19 and TRBJ2-3; TRBD2 matches at 8 bases. Trimming cost V 3 bases and J 4 bases; bases outside gene matches: 6. Germline-derived CDR1 and CDR2 are LNHDA and SQIVND (reference sequence). The CDR3 is 15 amino acids.

The rearrangement joins TRBV28 to TRBJ2-3; D unresolved. V lost 6 bases to trimming and J lost 5 bases, with 6 bases between them. CDR3 length equals 11 residues. The germline V gene encodes CDR1 MDHEN and CDR2 SYDVKM. The CDR3 bases are TGTGCCAGCAGCACAGTAGATACGCAGTATTTT. Amino acids: CASSTVDTQYF.

The J gene is TRBJ1-6, the V gene TRBV1. TRBV1 is an annotated pseudogene. This CDR3 is built from 17 residues. The CDR3 is CTSTDHPRGRNNSPLHF. The DNA of the CDR3 is TGCACCAGCACCGATCACCCTCGGGGCAGGAATAATTCACCCCTCCACTTT.

This clone showed up just once. The V and J genes are TRBV9 and TRBJ2-1, with D perhaps matching TRBD2 (6 bases). V was shortened by 6 bases and J by 8 bases, with 15 bases between the two germline ends. The germline V gene has CDR1 SGDLS and CDR2 YYNGEE. The CDR3 sequence is 13 residues long. The chain's CDR3 is CASTGSGFDEQFF. For the CDR3, the DNA is TGTGCCAGCACCGGAAGCGGGTTCGATGAGCAGTTCTTC. The full variable domain, with the rest looked up from reference TRBV9 and TRBJ2-1, is DSGVTQTPKHLITATGQRVTLRCSPRSGDLSVYWYQQSLDQGLQFLIQYYNGEERAKGNILERFSAQQFPDLHSELNLSSLELGDSALYFCASTGSGFDEQFFGPGTRLTVL.

CDR3 region: CASSRFEGVIGELFF. In nucleotides, the CDR3 is TGTGCCAGCAGCCGATTCGAGGGGGTGATCGGGGAGCTGTTTTTT. The rearrangement joins TRBV6-5 to TRBJ2-2; D perhaps matches TRBD1 (6 bases). Germline V gene sequence: CDR1 MNHEY, CDR2 SVGAGI. The V and J ends lost 6 bases and 7 bases respectively, with 18 bases between them. The CDR3 contains 15 residues.

The chain employs TRBV28 and TRBJ1-5; D is undetermined. The germline V gene encodes CDR1 MDHEN and CDR2 SYDVKM. CDR3 size: 15 residues. With 11 bases removed from V and 0 bases from J, the gap between germline ends came to 17 bases. The CDR3, as DNA: TGTGCCTGCGAGGCAGACCCTTATAGCAATCAGCCCCAGCATTTT. Protein product: CACEADPYSNQPQHF. The full variable domain, completed using reference TRBV28 and TRBJ1-5, is DVKVTQSSRYLVKRTGEKVFLECVQDMDHENMFWYRQDPGLGLRLIYFSYDVKMKEKGDIPEGYSVSREKKERFSLILESASTNQTSMYLCACEADPYSNQPQHFGDGTRLSIL.

The chain links TRBV7-9 to TRBJ2-3, with D uncertain. The CDR3 has 11 residues. CDR1 and CDR2 from the germline V gene are SEHNR and FQNEAQ (reference sequence). The germline V and J ends were trimmed by 2 bases and 7 bases, with 4 bases remaining between them. The CDR3 region is CASSLKNTQYF. The CDR3 DNA is TGTGCCAGCAGCTTAAAGAATACGCAGTATTTT.

The chain carries TRBV15 and TRBJ1-3, with D uncertain. CDR1 is LNHNV, CDR2 YYDKDF, per germline (reference sequence). Trimming shortened V by 5 bases and J by 0 bases, and 11 bases separated the two germline ends. This CDR3 is 15 amino acids long. CDR3: CATSDGPGSGNTIYF. The CDR3 DNA follows: TGTGCCACCAGCGATGGTCCCGGCTCTGGAAACACCATATATTTT.

The V and J genes are TRBV10-3 and TRBJ1-5; TRBD1 might be the D (6 bases). This CDR3 is 15 amino acids long. The germline V gene has CDR1 ENHRY and CDR2 SYGVKD. Trimming stripped 0 bases from V and 9 bases from J, with 15 bases between. For the CDR3, the DNA is TGTGCCATCAGTGAGTCGTCAAGGGGGAGGACGCCCCAGCATTTT. This sequence encodes CAISESSRGRTPQHF.

This clone was seen a single time. V is TRBV28 and J is TRBJ2-7; 7 bases match TRBD1. Germline assignment: CDR1 MDHEN and CDR2 SYDVKM. The CDR3 consists of 13 residues. Losses at the gene ends were 7 bases for V and 7 bases for J; bases not matched to a gene: 10. CDR3 amino acids: CASIFNRGWEQYF. CDR3 sequence (DNA): TGTGCCAGCATCTTCAACAGGGGCTGGGAGCAGTACTTC.